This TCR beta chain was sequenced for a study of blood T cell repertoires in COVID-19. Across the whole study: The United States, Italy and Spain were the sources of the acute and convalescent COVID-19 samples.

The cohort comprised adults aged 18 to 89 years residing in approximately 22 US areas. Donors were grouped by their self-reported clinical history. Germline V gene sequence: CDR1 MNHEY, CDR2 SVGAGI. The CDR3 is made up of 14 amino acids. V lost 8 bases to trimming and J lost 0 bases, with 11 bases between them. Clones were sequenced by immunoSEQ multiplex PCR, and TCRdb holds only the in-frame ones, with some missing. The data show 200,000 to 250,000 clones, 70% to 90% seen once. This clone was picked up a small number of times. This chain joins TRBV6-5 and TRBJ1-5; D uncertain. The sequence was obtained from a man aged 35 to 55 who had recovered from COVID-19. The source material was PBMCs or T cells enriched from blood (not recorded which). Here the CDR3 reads CASYFAGSNQPQHF. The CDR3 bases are TGTGCCAGCTACTTTGCGGGTAGCAATCAGCCCCAGCATTTT.